This entry describes one TCR beta chain. The antigen it binds to is not known. Base qualities are not recorded, but no much larger clone differs from it by a single base. These reads were obtained on an Illumina HiSeq 2500. Quantitative 5'-RACE with molecular barcodes was the method used to prepare the TCR beta libraries. Processing in the source paper ran as follows. A new computational method based on a probabilistic model of VDJ rearrangement was used to identify disease-linked TCR variants. TCRdb applied fastp at Q25 and MiXCR to the public reads, then kept only in-frame beta chains. Rows with a matching CDR3 protein are joined into one entry that keeps the most common DNA and genes. TCRdb assigned the V and J calls; the authors' analysis was not used. For this sample there are some 130,000 distinct CDR3 sequences; roughly 15% appear just once. The ten largest clones represent around 3% of the sample.

This sample is drawn from a study of CD8 T cells in ankylosing spondylitis (dated by TCRdb to about 2017). Regarding the complete study: To find TCR variants linked to disease, the study profiled T cell receptor beta repertoires in ankylosing spondylitis patients and healthy donors. The full study cohort comprised about 24 ankylosing spondylitis patients and approximately 100 healthy donors. Peripheral blood was sampled, and synovial fluid was additionally collected from ankylosing spondylitis patients.

What the study reported, not specific to this receptor: A TCR beta motif of several highly homologous amino acid variants appeared characteristic of blood from ankylosing spondylitis patients. The disease-linked clones showed a CD8+ phenotype and occurred at relatively low frequencies in peripheral blood. Some of the motif variants had been reported before in the synovial fluid and blood of reactive arthritis patients, a finding that suggests common disease-initiation mechanisms. The disease-linked clones were reported to be significantly enriched in matched synovial fluid samples from ankylosing spondylitis patients.

CDR1 SQVTM and CDR2 ANQGSEA were looked up in the germline V gene. Relative to germline, V is missing 6 bases and J is missing 1 base, with 5 bases of the junction outside any gene match. The CDR3 runs 13 residues from the cysteine to the phenylalanine. The kept DNA is CDR3 alone, 39 bases in frame from the first base. The material sequenced was blood, either unsorted or a sorted T cell fraction (not recorded which). The TCR sequence derives from a female donor with ankylosing spondylitis or in good health (not recorded which). The V gene is TRBV29-1 and the J gene is TRBJ1-1; 7 bases in the middle match TRBD1. This receptor carries the CDR3 CSVRQGGNTEAFF. The sequenced DNA is TGCAGCGTCCGACAGGGTGGGAACACTGAAGCTTTCTTT.